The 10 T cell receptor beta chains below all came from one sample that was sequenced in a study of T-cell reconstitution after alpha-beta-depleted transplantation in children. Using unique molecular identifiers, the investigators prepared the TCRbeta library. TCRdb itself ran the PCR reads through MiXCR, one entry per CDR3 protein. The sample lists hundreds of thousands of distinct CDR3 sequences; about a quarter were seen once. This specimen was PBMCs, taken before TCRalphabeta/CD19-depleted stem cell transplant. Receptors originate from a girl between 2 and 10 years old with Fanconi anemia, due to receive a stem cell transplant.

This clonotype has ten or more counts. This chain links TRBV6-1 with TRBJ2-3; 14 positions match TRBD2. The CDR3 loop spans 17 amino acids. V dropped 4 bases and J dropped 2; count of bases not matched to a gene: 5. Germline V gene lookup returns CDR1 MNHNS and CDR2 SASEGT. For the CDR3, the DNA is TGTGCCAGCAGTGCGCTGACTAGCGGGAGGGTCACAGATACGCAGTATTTT. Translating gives CASSALTSGRVTDTQYF.

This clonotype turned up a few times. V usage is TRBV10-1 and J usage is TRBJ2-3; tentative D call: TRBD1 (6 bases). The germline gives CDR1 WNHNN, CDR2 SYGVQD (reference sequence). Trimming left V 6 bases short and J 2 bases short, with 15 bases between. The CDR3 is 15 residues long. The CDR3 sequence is CASRIQGWVTDTQYF. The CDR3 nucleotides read TGCGCCAGCAGGATACAGGGTTGGGTCACAGATACGCAGTATTTT.

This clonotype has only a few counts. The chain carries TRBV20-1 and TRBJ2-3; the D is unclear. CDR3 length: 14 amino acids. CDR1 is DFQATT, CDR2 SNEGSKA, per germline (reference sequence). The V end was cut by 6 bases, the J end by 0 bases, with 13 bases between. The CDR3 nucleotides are TGCAGTGCGATAGACCCTACTAGCACAGATACGCAGTATTTT. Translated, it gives CSAIDPTSTDTQYF.

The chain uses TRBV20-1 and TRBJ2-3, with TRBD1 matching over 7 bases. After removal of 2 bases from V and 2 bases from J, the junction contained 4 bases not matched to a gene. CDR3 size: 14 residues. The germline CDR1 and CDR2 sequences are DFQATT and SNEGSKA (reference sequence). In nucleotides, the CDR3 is TGCAGTGCTAGATCGGGACAGATCACAGATACGCAGTATTTT. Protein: CSARSGQITDTQYF.

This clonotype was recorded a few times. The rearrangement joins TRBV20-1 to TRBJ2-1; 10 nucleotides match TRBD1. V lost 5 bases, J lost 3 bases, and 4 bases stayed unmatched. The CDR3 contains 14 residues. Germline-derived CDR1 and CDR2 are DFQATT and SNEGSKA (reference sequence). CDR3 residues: CSARQGASYNEQFF. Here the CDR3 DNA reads TGCAGTGCTCGACAGGGGGCTAGCTACAATGAGCAGTTCTTC.

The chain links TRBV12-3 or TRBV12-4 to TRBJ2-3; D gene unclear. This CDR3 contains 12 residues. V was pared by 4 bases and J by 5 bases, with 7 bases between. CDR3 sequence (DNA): TGTGCCAGCAGTTCGTGGTTAGATACGCAGTATTTT. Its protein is CASSSWLDTQYF.

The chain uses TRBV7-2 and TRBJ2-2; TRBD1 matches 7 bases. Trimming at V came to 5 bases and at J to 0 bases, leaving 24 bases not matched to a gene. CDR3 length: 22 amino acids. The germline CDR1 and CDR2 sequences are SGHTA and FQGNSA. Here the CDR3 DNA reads TGTGCCAGCAGCCACATCAACTATGGTCAGGACAGGAGCCTAACGAACACCGGGGAGCTGTTTTTT. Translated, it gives CASSHINYGQDRSLTNTGELFF.

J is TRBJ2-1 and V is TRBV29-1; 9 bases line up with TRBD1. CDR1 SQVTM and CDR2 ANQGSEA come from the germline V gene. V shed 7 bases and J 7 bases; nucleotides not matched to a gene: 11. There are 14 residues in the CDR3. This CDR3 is CSARDRDRENEQFF. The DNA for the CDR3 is TGCAGCGCCCGAGACCGGGACAGGGAAAATGAGCAGTTCTTC.

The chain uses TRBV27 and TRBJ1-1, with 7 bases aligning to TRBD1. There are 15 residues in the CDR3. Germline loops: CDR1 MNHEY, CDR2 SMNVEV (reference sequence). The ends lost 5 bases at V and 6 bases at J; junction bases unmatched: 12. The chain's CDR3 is CASSPPGQRLSEAFF. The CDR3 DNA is TGTGCCAGCAGTCCCCCGGGACAGAGGTTGTCTGAAGCTTTCTTT.

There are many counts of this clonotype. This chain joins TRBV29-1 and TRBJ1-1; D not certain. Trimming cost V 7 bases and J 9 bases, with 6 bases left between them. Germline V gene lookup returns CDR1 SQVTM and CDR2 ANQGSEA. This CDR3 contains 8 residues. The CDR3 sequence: CSAGQAFF. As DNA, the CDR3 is TGCAGCGCCGGTCAAGCTTTCTTT.